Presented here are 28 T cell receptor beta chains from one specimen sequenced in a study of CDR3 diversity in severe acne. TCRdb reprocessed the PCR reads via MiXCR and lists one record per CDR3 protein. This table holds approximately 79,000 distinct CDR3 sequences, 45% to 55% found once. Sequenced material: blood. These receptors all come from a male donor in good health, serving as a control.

CDR3 amino acids: CASSYLTSGTQYF. The CDR3 nucleotides read TGTGCCAGCAGTTACTTGACCTCCGGGACCCAGTACTTC. The V gene is TRBV6-6, the J gene TRBJ2-5; D not certain. The CDR3 totals 13 residues. Germline V gene sequence: CDR1 MNHNY, CDR2 SVGAGI (reference sequence). The ends were cut back, 1 base at V and 7 bases at J, with 10 bases in the middle.

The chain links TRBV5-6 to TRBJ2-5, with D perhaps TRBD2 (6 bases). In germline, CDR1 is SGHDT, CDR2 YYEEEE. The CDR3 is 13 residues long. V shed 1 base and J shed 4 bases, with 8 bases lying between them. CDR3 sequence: CASSLTGAETQYF. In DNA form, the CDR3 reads TGTGCCAGCAGCTTGACGGGAGCAGAGACCCAGTACTTC.

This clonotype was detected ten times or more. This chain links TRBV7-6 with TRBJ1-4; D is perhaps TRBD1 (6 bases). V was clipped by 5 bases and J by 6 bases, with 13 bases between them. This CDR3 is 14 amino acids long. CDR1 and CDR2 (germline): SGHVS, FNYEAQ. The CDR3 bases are TGTGCCAGCAGCGAGGAGGGGGTGGATGAAAAACTGTTTTTT. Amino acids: CASSEEGVDEKLFF.

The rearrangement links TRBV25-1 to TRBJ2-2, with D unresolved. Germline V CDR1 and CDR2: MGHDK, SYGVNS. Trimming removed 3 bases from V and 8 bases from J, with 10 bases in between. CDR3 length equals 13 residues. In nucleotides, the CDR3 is TGTGCCAGCAGTGAGACTGCCGAAGGGGAGCTGTTTTTT. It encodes CASSETAEGELFF.

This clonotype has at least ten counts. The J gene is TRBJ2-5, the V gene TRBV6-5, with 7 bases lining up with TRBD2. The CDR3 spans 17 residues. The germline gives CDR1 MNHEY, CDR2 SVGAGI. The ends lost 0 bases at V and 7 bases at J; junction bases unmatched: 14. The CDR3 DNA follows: TGTGCCAGCAGTTACTCTTTCGACCTAGCGGCGTCTTGGACCCAGTACTTC. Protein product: CASSYSFDLAASWTQYF.

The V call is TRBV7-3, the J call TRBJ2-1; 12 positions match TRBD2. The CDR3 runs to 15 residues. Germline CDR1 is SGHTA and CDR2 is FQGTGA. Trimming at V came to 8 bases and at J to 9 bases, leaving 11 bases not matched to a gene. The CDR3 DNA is TGTGCCAGCGCCGGACTAGCGGGACTCCGGACTGAGCAGTTCTTC. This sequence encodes CASAGLAGLRTEQFF.

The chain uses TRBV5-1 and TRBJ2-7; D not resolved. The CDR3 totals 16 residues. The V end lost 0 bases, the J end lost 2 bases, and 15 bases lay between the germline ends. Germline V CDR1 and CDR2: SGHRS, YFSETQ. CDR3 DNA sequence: TGCGCCAGCAGCTTGGCCAGCCCCTCGGAGACCTACGAGCAGTACTTC. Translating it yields CASSLASPSETYEQYF.

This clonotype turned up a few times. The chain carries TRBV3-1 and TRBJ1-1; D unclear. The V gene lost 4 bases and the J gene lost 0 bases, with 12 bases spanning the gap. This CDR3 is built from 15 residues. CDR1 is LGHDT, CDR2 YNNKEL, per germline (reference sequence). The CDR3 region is CASSPKGSMNTEAFF. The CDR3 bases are TGTGCCAGCAGCCCGAAAGGATCCATGAACACTGAAGCTTTCTTT.

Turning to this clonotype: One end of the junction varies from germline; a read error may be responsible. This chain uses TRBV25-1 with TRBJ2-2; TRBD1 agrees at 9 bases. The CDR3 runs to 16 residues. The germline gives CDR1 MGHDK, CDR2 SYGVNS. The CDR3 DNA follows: TGTGCCAGCAGGAACGGGGACAGGGTTTTCTCCGGGGAGCTGGGTTTT. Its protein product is CASRNGDRVFSGELGF. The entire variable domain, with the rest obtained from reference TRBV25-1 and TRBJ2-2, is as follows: EADIYQTPRYLVIGTGKKITLECSQTMGHDKMYWYQQDPGMELHLIHYSYGVNSTEKGDLSSESTVSRIRTEHFPLTLESARPSHTSQYLCASRNGDRVFSGELGFGEGSRLTVL.

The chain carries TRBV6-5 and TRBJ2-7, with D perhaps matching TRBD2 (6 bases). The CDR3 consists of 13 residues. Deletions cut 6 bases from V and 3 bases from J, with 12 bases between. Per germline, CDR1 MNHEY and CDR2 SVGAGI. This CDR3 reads CASSTGENYEQYF. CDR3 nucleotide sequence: TGTGCCAGCAGCACGGGGGAGAACTACGAGCAGTACTTC.

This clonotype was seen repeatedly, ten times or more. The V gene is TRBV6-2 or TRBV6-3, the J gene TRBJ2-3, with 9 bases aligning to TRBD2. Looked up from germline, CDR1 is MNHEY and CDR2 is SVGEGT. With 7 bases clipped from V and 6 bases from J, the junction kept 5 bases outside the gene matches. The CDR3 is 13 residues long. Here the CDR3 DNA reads TGTGCCAGCACTAGCGGGATGAGGGATACGCAGTATTTT. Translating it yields CASTSGMRDTQYF.

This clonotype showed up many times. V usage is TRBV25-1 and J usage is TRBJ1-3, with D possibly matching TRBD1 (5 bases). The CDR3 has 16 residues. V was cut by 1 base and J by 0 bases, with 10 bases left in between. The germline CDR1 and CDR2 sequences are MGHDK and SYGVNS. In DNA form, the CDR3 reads TGTGCCAGCAGTGAATGGGACGGAATCTCTGGAAACACCATATATTTT. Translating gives CASSEWDGISGNTIYF.

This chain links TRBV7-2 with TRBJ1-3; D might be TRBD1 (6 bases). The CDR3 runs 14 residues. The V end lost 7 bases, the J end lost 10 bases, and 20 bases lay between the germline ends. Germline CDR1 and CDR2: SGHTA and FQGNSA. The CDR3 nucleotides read TGTGCCAGCACCCGGGGGGCCCTAAGACGGACCATATATTTT. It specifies CASTRGALRRTIYF.

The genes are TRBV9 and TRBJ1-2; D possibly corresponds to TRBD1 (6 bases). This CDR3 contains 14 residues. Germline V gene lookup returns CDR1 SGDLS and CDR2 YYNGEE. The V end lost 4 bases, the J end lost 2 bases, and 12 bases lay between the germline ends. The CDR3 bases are TGTGCCAGCAGCCAGGCAGGGGTGAACTATGGCTACACCTTC. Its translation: CASSQAGVNYGYTF.

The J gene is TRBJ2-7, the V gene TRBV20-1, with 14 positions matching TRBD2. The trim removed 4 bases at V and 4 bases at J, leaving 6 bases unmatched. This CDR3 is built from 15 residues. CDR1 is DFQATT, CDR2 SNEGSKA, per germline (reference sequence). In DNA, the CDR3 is TGCAGTGCTAATGGACTAGCGGGAGGATCGTACGAGCAGTACTTC. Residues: CSANGLAGGSYEQYF.

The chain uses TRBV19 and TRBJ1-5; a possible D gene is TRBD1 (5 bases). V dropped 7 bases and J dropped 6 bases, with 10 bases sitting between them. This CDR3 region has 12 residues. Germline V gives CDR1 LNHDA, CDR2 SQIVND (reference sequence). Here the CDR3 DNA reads TGTGCCAGTATGGGGGATGGTCAGCCCCAGCATTTT. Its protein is CASMGDGQPQHF.

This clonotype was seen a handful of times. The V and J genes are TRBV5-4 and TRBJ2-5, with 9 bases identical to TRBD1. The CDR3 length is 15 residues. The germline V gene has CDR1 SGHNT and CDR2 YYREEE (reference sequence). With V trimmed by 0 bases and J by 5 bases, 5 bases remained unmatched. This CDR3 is CASSLAEGTGETQYF. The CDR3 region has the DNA TGTGCCAGCAGCTTGGCCGAGGGGACAGGGGAGACCCAGTACTTC.

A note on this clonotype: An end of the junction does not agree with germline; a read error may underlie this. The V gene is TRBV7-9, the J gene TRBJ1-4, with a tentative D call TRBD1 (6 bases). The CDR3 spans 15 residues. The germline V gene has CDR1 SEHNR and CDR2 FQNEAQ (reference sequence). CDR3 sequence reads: CASSLAGTSNGKLFF. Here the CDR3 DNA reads TGTGCCAGCAGCTTGGCCGGGACATCGAATGGAAAACTGTTTTTT.

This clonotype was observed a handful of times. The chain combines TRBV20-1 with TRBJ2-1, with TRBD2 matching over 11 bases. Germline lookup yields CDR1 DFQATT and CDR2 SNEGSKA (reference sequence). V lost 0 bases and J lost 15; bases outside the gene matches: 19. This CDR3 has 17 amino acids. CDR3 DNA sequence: TGCAGTGCTAGAGATTCGGCTAGCGGGGGGAGTTGGGTTGGACTGTTCTTC. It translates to CSARDSASGGSWVGLFF.

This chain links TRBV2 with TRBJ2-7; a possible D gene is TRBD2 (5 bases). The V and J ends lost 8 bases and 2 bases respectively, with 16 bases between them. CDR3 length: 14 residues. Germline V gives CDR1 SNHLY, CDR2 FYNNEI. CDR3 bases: TGTGCCAGCGCGCCGCGGACTCCCGCCTACGAGCAGTACTTC. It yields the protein CASAPRTPAYEQYF. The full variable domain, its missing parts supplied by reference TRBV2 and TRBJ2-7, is EPEVTQTPSHQVTQMGQEVILRCVPISNHLYFYWYRQILGQKVEFLVSFYNNEISEKSEIFDDQFSVERPDGSNFTLKIRSTKLEDSAMYFCASAPRTPAYEQYFGPGTRLTVT.

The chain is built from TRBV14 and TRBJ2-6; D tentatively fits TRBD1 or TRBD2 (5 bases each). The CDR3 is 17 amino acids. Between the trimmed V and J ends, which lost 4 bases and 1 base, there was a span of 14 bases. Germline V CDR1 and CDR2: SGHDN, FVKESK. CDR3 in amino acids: CASSPRDLASGANVLTF. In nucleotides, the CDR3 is TGTGCCAGCAGCCCCCGGGACCTGGCTTCTGGGGCCAACGTCCTGACTTTC. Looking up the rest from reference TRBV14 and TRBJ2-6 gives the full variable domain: EAGVTQFPSHSVIEKGQTVTLRCDPISGHDNLYWYRRVMGKEIKFLLHFVKESKQDESGMPNNRFLAERTGGTYSTLKVQPAELEDSGVYFCASSPRDLASGANVLTFGAGSRLTVL.

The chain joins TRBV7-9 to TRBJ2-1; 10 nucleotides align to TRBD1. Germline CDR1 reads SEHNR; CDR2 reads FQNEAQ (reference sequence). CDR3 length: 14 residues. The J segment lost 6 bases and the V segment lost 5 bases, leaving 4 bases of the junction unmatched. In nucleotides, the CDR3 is TGTGCCAGCAGCCGCGGGACAGGGGCCAATGAGCAGTTCTTC. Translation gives CASSRGTGANEQFF.

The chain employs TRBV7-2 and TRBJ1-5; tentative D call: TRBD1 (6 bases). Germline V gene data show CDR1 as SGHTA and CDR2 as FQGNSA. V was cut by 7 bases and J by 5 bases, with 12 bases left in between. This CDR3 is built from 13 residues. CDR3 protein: CASTTGWDQPQHF. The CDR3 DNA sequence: TGTGCCAGCACAACAGGGTGGGATCAGCCCCAGCATTTT.

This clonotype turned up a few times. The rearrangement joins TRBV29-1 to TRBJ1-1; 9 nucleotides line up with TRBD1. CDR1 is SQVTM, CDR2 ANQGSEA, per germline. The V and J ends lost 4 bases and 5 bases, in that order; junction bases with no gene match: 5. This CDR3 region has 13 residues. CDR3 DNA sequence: TGCAGCGTTGCGACAGGGGGAGAGACTGAAGCTTTCTTT. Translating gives CSVATGGETEAFF.

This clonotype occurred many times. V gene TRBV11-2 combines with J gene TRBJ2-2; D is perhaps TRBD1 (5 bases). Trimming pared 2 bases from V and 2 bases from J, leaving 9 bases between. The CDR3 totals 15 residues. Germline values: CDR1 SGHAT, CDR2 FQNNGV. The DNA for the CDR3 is TGTGCCAGCAGCTTATTGGACACTAACACCGGGGAGCTGTTTTTT. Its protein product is CASSLLDTNTGELFF.

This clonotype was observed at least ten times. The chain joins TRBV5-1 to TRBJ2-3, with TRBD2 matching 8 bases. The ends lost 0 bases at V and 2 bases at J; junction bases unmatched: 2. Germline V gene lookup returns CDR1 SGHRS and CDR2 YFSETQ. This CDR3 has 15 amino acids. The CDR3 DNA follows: TGCGCCAGCAGCTTGGGCGGGGGGTCCACAGATACGCAGTATTTT. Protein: CASSLGGGSTDTQYF.

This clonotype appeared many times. CDR3 amino acids: CSARWNRRAETQYF. CDR3 in DNA: TGCAGTGCTAGATGGAACAGGAGGGCAGAGACCCAGTACTTC. The chain uses TRBV20-1 and TRBJ2-5; the D gene is possibly TRBD2 (6 bases). The V end lost 2 bases, the J end lost 4 bases, and 14 bases lay between the germline ends. Germline V gene data show CDR1 as DFQATT and CDR2 as SNEGSKA (reference sequence). The length of the CDR3 is 14 residues.

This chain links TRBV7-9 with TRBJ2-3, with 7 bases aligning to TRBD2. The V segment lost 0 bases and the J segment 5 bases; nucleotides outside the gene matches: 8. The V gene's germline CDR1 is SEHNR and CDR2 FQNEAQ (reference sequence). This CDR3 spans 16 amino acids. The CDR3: CASSLASWEGRDTQYF. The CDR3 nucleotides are TGTGCCAGCAGCTTAGCGTCGTGGGAGGGCCGAGATACGCAGTATTTT. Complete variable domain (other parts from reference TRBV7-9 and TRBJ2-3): DTGVSQNPRHKITKRGQNVTFRCDPISEHNRLYWYRQTLGQGPEFLTYFQNEAQLEKSRLLSDRFSAERPKGSFSTLEIQRTEQGDSAMYLCASSLASWEGRDTQYFGPGTRLTVL.